Below, 24 T cell receptor beta chains from the same sample are listed, as sequenced in a study of blood T cell repertoires in COVID-19. Data came from immunoSEQ multiplex PCR; TCRdb stores just in-frame clones and leaves some out. The sample includes about 340,000 clones, 86% of them seen just once. The material sequenced was PBMCs or T cells enriched from blood (not recorded which). The receptors shown here come from a woman in her thirties or forties with acute COVID-19.

This clone showed up just a few times. V usage is TRBV6-5 and J usage is TRBJ1-2, with 9 bases lining up with TRBD1. The germline V gene encodes CDR1 MNHEY and CDR2 SVGAGI. This CDR3 has 11 residues. Trimming at V came to 2 bases and at J to 14 bases, leaving 3 bases not matched to a gene. The CDR3 DNA reads as TGTGCCAGCAGTTACAGGGACAGGGTGACCTTC. Translating gives CASSYRDRVTF.

The genes are TRBV27 and TRBJ1-1; a possible D gene is TRBD1 (6 bases). V was trimmed by 6 bases and J by 1 base, leaving 24 bases between them. The germline V gene has CDR1 MNHEY and CDR2 SMNVEV (reference sequence). CDR3 length equals 18 residues. CDR3 protein: CASRLRQLAGARNTEAFF. Written as DNA, the CDR3 is TGTGCCAGCAGACTGCGGCAGTTGGCGGGGGCTAGGAACACTGAAGCTTTCTTT.

The gene calls are TRBV28 and TRBJ2-1; D is unresolved. Trimming shortened V by 5 bases and J by 7 bases, and 6 bases separated the two germline ends. Germline CDR1 MDHEN, CDR2 SYDVKM. The length of the CDR3 is 11 residues. CDR3 protein: CASSLRNEQFF. The CDR3, as DNA: TGTGCCAGCAGTCTAAGAAATGAGCAGTTCTTC. Variable domain in full (rest from reference TRBV28 and TRBJ2-1): DVKVTQSSRYLVKRTGEKVFLECVQDMDHENMFWYRQDPGLGLRLIYFSYDVKMKEKGDIPEGYSVSREKKERFSLILESASTNQTSMYLCASSLRNEQFFGPGTRLTVL.

The genes are TRBV10-3 and TRBJ2-1; 8 bases match TRBD2. With 8 bases clipped from V and 6 bases from J, the junction kept 18 bases outside the gene matches. This CDR3 is built from 17 residues. Germline V gene lookup returns CDR1 ENHRY and CDR2 SYGVKD. CDR3 protein: CAIPGRAGRADSNEQFF. The CDR3 nucleotides are TGTGCCATCCCGGGGCGGGCCGGGAGGGCCGATAGCAATGAGCAGTTCTTC.

The rearrangement uses TRBV6-6 and TRBJ1-3, with D tentatively TRBD1 (5 bases). The CDR3 is made up of 15 amino acids. V shed 6 bases and J shed 6 bases, with 18 bases lying between them. Germline-derived CDR1 and CDR2 are MNHNY and SVGAGI (reference sequence). CDR3 loop: CASSLLVRDANTIYF. The CDR3 bases are TGTGCCAGCAGCCTACTCGTCAGGGATGCAAACACCATATATTTT.

The chain combines TRBV7-2 with TRBJ2-5; TRBD1 agrees at 8 bases. The CDR3 contains 15 residues. CDR1 SGHTA and CDR2 FQGNSA come from the germline V gene. The junction had 5 bases not matched to a gene; V was cut back by 1 base and J by 4 bases. The CDR3 loop reads CASSLGTGKGETQYF. The CDR3 coding sequence is TGTGCCAGCAGCTTAGGGACAGGGAAAGGAGAGACCCAGTACTTC.

The CDR3 protein is CASSNRDREGGYYEQYF. In DNA, the CDR3 is TGTGCCAGCAGCAACAGGGACAGGGAGGGCGGCTACTACGAGCAGTACTTC. This chain connects TRBV5-6 to TRBJ2-7, with 9 bases that match TRBD1. With 4 bases clipped from V and 3 bases from J, the junction kept 14 bases outside the gene matches. From germline, CDR1 is SGHDT and CDR2 YYEEEE. CDR3 length: 17 amino acids.

The chain joins TRBV28 to TRBJ1-2; 11 nucleotides match TRBD1. CDR3 length: 15 residues. Losses at the gene ends were 6 bases for V and 7 bases for J; bases not matched to a gene: 10. The germline V gene encodes CDR1 MDHEN and CDR2 SYDVKM. CDR3 region: CASRGQGATIRGYTF. For the CDR3, the DNA is TGTGCCAGCAGAGGACAGGGGGCCACAATTCGTGGCTACACCTTC.

This clone has a single count. Different DNA sequences within this sample yield the same CDR3. CDR3 protein: CASSYGQGGEQYF. CDR3 nucleotide sequence: TGTGCCAGCAGTTACGGGCAGGGCGGAGAGCAGTACTTC. The chain combines TRBV6-5 with TRBJ2-7, with D perhaps matching TRBD1 (5 bases). The CDR3 totals 13 residues. CDR1 MNHEY and CDR2 SVGAGI come from the germline V gene. V was trimmed by 2 bases and J by 7 bases, leaving 12 bases between them.

This CDR3 reads CASSLAWGGDYEQYF. DNA of the CDR3: TGTGCCAGCAGCTTAGCCTGGGGAGGGGACTACGAGCAGTACTTC. The chain carries TRBV7-9 and TRBJ2-7; 7 nucleotides agree with TRBD2. J lost 3 bases, V lost 0 bases, and 5 bases had no gene match. The CDR3 is 15 residues long. The germline gives CDR1 SEHNR, CDR2 FQNEAQ (reference sequence).

The V and J genes are TRBV7-2 and TRBJ1-1, with D perhaps matching TRBD1 (5 bases). V lost 5 bases to trimming and J lost 3 bases, with 13 bases between them. CDR1 is SGHTA, CDR2 FQGNSA, per germline. There are 14 residues in the CDR3. This chain's CDR3 is CASSPSGVDTEAFF. The CDR3 DNA is TGTGCCAGCAGCCCGTCGGGGGTCGACACTGAAGCTTTCTTT.

The chain carries TRBV6-1 and TRBJ1-2; 10 nucleotides match TRBD1. There are 16 residues in the CDR3. V shed 5 bases, J shed 5 bases, and the junction held 11 bases outside the gene matches. In germline, CDR1 is MNHNS, CDR2 SASEGT. DNA of the CDR3: TGTGCCAGCAGTAAAGGCGGGACAGGGGACGAGTATGGCTACACCTTC. This translates into CASSKGGTGDEYGYTF.

This sequence joins TRBV10-3 and TRBJ2-1; 15 bases line up with TRBD2. Trimming took 2 bases from V and 0 from J; bases not matched to a gene: 5. Germline V gives CDR1 ENHRY, CDR2 SYGVKD. This CDR3 contains 19 residues. CDR3 nucleotides: TGTGCCATCAGTGAGCCGGGACTAGCGGGGGGTCCCTCCTACAATGAGCAGTTCTTC. This encodes CAISEPGLAGGPSYNEQFF.

The chain links TRBV29-1 to TRBJ1-2; D is undetermined. With 6 bases removed from V and 4 bases from J, the gap between germline ends came to 12 bases. Per the germline V gene, CDR1 is SQVTM and CDR2 is ANQGSEA. The CDR3 length is 12 residues. DNA for the CDR3: TGCAGCGTGGAGGTGGGGTCCTATGGCTACACCTTC. As protein: CSVEVGSYGYTF.

The chain recombines TRBV6-5 with TRBJ2-7; perhaps TRBD1 as D (5 bases). CDR3 size: 15 residues. The germline gives CDR1 MNHEY, CDR2 SVGAGI. With 5 bases removed from V and 7 bases from J, the gap between germline ends came to 21 bases. CDR3: CASSPPGWMPGEQYF. The DNA for the CDR3 is TGTGCCAGCAGTCCCCCAGGGTGGATGCCTGGGGAGCAGTACTTC.

The chain joins TRBV6-5 to TRBJ1-2, with a weak D call TRBD1 (6 bases). The V and J ends lost 2 bases and 8 bases respectively, with 21 bases between them. The germline V gene encodes CDR1 MNHEY and CDR2 SVGAGI. The CDR3 is 16 amino acids. The CDR3 loop reads CASSYDRLQGSGGYTF. The CDR3 nucleotides are TGTGCCAGCAGTTACGACCGACTACAGGGATCCGGCGGCTACACCTTC.

The chain carries TRBV6-5 and TRBJ1-2; D not resolved. Germline CDR1 is MNHEY and CDR2 is SVGAGI. The length of the CDR3 is 15 residues. V was clipped by 3 bases and J by 2 bases, with 13 bases between them. The CDR3 DNA sequence: TGTGCCAGCAGTTATGGTCCAGCGTTGAACTATGGCTACACCTTC. Translation: CASSYGPALNYGYTF.

V gene TRBV24-1 combines with J gene TRBJ2-3, with 14 bases that match TRBD2. V trimming: 3 bases; J trimming: 6 bases; junction bases outside the gene matches: 4. Germline loops: CDR1 KGHDR, CDR2 SFDVKD. CDR3 length: 16 amino acids. CDR3 loop: CATSDATSGGADTQYF. CDR3 bases: TGTGCCACCAGTGATGCGACTAGCGGGGGGGCCGATACGCAGTATTTT.

The chain couples TRBV13 to TRBJ2-7, with D maybe TRBD2 (6 bases). Germline CDR1 PRHDT, CDR2 FYEKMQ (reference sequence). The V end was cut by 0 bases, the J end by 3 bases, with 12 bases between. The CDR3 contains 15 residues. DNA of the CDR3: TGTGCCAGCAGCTTAGGCCGGGGCGGGATCTACGAGCAGTACTTC. Protein product: CASSLGRGGIYEQYF.

The chain is built from TRBV11-1 and TRBJ2-5, with TRBD2 matching 9 bases. CDR3 length: 16 amino acids. Unmatched junction bases numbered 12, after V lost 8 bases and J lost 2 bases. Germline V gives CDR1 SGHAT, CDR2 FQDESV (reference sequence). The CDR3 region is CASSYRLAARQETQYF. CDR3 bases: TGTGCCAGCTCCTACCGACTAGCGGCACGACAAGAGACCCAGTACTTC.

CDR3 loop: CASSYRDRVNNEQFF. In DNA, the CDR3 is TGTGCCAGCAGTTACCGTGACAGGGTGAACAATGAGCAGTTCTTC. The chain combines TRBV6-5 with TRBJ2-1, with TRBD1 identical over 7 bases. Germline-derived CDR1 and CDR2 are MNHEY and SVGAGI. V lost 2 bases, J lost 5 bases, and 6 bases stayed unmatched. The CDR3 covers 15 residues.

The chain's CDR3 is CASSQNRWRRADEAFF. The DNA of the CDR3 is TGTGCCAGCAGCCAAAACCGATGGCGGAGGGCGGATGAAGCTTTCTTT. The chain links TRBV3-1 (or the pseudogene TRBV3-2) to TRBJ1-1, with D unresolved. CDR3 size: 16 residues. Deletions cut 2 bases from V and 7 bases from J, with 20 bases between. Germline values: CDR1 LGHDT, CDR2 YNNKEL (reference sequence).

CDR3: CASSPRETGRYSNQPQHF. For the CDR3, the DNA is TGTGCCAGTAGTCCCCGGGAGACAGGGAGATATAGCAATCAGCCCCAGCATTTT. The rearrangement links TRBV19 to TRBJ1-5, with 7 bases fitting TRBD1. This CDR3 contains 18 residues. V trimming: 5 bases; J trimming: 0 bases; junction bases outside the gene matches: 13. CDR1 and CDR2 from the germline V gene are LNHDA and SQIVND (reference sequence).

The chain couples TRBV3-1 (or the pseudogene TRBV3-2) to TRBJ2-1; 7 positions agree with TRBD2. In germline, CDR1 is LGHDT, CDR2 YNNKEL (reference sequence). This CDR3 region has 12 residues. The V segment lost 1 base and the J segment 13 bases; nucleotides outside the gene matches: 4. The CDR3 DNA follows: TGTGCCAGCAGCCAAGGGAGCGGGATTCAGTTCTTC. It yields the protein CASSQGSGIQFF.